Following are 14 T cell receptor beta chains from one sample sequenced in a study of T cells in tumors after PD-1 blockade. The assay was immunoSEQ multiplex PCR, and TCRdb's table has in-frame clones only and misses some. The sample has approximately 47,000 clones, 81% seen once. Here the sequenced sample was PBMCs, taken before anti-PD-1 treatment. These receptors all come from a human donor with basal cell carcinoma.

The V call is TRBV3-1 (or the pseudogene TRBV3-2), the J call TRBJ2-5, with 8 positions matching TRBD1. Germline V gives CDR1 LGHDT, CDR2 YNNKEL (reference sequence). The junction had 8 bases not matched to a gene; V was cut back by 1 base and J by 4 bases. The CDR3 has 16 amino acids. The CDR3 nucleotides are TGTGCCAGCAGCCAAGTATGGACAGGGAGGTCAGAGACCCAGTACTTC. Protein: CASSQVWTGRSETQYF.

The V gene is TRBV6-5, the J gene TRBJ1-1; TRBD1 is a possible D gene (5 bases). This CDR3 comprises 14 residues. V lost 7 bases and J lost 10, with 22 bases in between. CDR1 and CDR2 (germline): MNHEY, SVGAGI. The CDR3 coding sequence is TGTGCCAGCACCCTCGGGGGGGGATATTTAGGAGCTTTCTTT. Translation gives CASTLGGGYLGAFF.

CDR3 bases: TGCAGTGCTAGCACAGGGCTCGGCTACACCTTC. Its protein is CSASTGLGYTF. This sequence joins TRBV20-1 and TRBJ1-2, with TRBD1 as a possible D gene (6 bases). Germline assignment: CDR1 DFQATT and CDR2 SNEGSKA (reference sequence). V was pared by 3 bases and J by 8 bases, with 10 bases between. This CDR3 has 11 residues.

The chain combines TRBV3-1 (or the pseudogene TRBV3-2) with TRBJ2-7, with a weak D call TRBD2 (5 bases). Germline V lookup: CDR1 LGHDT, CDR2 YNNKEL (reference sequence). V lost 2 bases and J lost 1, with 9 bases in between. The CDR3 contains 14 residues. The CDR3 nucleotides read TGTGCCAGCAGCCAAAGGCAGCGGTCCTACGAGCAGTACTTC. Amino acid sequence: CASSQRQRSYEQYF.

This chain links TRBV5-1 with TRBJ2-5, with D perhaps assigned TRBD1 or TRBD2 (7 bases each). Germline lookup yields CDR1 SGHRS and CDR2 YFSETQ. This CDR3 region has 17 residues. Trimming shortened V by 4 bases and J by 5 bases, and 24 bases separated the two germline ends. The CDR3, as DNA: TGCGCCAGCAGCACAGGGGCCGCGCGGGGAGGGTTGGAGACCCAGTACTTC. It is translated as CASSTGAARGGLETQYF. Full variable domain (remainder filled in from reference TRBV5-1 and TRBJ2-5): KAGVTQTPRYLIKTRGQQVTLSCSPISGHRSVSWYQQTPGQGLQFLFEYFSETQRNKGNFPGRFSGRQFSNSRSEMNVSTLELGDSALYLCASSTGAARGGLETQYFGPGTRLLVL.

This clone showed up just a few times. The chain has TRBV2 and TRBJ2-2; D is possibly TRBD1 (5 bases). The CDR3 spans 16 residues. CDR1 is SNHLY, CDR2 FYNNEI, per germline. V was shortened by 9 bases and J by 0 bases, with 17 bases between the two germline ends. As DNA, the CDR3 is TGTGCCAGGGCCCGACAGAAATCCTCGAACACCGGGGAGCTGTTTTTT. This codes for CARARQKSSNTGELFF.

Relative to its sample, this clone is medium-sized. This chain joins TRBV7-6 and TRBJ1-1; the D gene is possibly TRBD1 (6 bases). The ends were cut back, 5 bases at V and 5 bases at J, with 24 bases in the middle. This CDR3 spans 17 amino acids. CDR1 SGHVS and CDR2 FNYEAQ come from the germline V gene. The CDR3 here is CASSPKNYRDRGTEAFF. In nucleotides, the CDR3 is TGTGCCAGCAGCCCCAAGAATTACAGGGATAGGGGAACTGAAGCTTTCTTT.

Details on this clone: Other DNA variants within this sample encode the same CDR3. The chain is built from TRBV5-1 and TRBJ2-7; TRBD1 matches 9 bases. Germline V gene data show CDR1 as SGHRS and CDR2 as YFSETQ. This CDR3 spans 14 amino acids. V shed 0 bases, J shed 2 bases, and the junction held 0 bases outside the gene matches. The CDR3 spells CASSLGTGAYEQYF. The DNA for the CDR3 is TGCGCCAGCAGCTTGGGGACAGGGGCCTACGAGCAGTACTTC.

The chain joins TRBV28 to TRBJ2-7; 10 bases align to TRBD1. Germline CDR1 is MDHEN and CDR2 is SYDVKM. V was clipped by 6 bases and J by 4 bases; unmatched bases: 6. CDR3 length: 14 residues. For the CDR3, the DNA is TGTGCCAGCAGCCTAAGACAGGGGGCTTACGAGCAGTACTTC. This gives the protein CASSLRQGAYEQYF.

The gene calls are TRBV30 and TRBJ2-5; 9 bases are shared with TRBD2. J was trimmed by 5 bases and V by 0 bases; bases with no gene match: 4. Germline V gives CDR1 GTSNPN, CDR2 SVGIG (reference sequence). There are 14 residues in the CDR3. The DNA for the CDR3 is TGTGCCTGGAGTGTCAGCGGGGGGCCCGAGACCCAGTACTTC. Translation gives CAWSVSGGPETQYF. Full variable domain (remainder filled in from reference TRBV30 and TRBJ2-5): SQTIHQWPATLVQPVGSPLSLECTVEGTSNPNLYWYRQAAGRGLQLLFYSVGIGQISSEVPQNLSASRPQDRQFILSSKKLLLSDSGFYLCAWSVSGGPETQYFGPGTRLLVL.

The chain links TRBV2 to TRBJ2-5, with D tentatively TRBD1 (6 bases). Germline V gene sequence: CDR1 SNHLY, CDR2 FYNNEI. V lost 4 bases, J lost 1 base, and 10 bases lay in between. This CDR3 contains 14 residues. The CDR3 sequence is CASSGNRVQETQYF. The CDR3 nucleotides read TGTGCCAGCAGTGGAAACAGGGTCCAAGAGACCCAGTACTTC.

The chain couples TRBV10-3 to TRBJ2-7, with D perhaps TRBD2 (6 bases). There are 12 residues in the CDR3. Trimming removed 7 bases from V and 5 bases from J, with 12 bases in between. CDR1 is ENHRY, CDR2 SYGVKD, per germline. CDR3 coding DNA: TGTGCCATCAAACGGGACTCTGACGAGCAGTACTTC. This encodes CAIKRDSDEQYF.

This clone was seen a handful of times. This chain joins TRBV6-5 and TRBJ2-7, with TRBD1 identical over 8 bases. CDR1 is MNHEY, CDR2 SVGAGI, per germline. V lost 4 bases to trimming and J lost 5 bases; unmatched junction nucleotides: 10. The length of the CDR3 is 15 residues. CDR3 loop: CASSFQSGGGHEQYF. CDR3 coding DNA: TGTGCCAGCAGTTTTCAATCAGGGGGCGGCCACGAGCAGTACTTC.

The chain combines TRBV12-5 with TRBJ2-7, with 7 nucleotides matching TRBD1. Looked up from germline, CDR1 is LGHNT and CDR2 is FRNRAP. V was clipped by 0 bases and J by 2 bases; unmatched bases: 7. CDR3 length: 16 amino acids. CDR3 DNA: TGTGCTAGTGGTTTGGTTCTCACAGGGGTCACCTACGAGCAGTACTTC. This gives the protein CASGLVLTGVTYEQYF.